This T cell receptor (beta chain) comes out of a study of cytomegalovirus exposure and HLA in healthy donors (dated by TCRdb to the late 2010s). For the wider study: An earlier analysis of some 500 of the donors reported more than 250 Gb of sequence data and some 120 million unique TCR beta sequences from about 200 million T cells. About 300 gigabases of sequencing data and around 88 million unique TCR sequences made up an early release that covered several hundred HLA-typed donors. The genetic ancestry cluster associated with self-reported Caucasian donors included about 81% of the roughly 400 genotyped donors. The aim of the study was to test whether cataloging public T cell receptors could identify signatures of past pathogen exposure. The study used immunosequencing to profile the T cell repertoires of approximately 630 subjects and linked those repertoires to cytomegalovirus serostatus. In addition to the first cohort of about 650 subjects, a separate validation cohort of under 150 different subjects was used. High-throughput TCR immunosequencing, statistical association of individual TCRs with disease status, and machine learning were combined to predict cytomegalovirus infection status. To study patterns of TCR occurrence, a later analysis re-analyzed previously published TCR beta repertoires from 600 to 750 donors and added high-resolution HLA genotyping. Rather than drawing on any new phenotypic data, the later analysis identified candidate immune exposures from TCR beta sequences and the way those sequences occurred across donors. An earlier analysis of 500 to 750 of the donors applied high-throughput TCR beta sequencing to assess whether each TCR beta V gene segment acted as functional or pseudogenic. Donor age, sex, ethnicity and CMV serostatus were compiled alongside the repertoire data. A later genetic analysis took genome-wide SNP genotypes for about 55% of the 666 donors and used that subset as a discovery cohort. Every discovery cohort repertoire had been produced on one sequencing platform. Both class I and class II loci were covered by HLA typing, at four-digit resolution. Typing coverage varied by locus: roughly 629-630 donors for A, B, C, DRB1 and DQB1; more than 500 for DQA1; over 600 for DPA1; about 450 for DPB1. Roughly five DR-DQ haplotypes were handled as single units for association and clustering because linkage in the cohort was strong. Among roughly 400 genotyped donors of the cohort, an average of approximately 200,000 unique TCR beta nucleotide sequences was sequenced per donor, of which 15% to 20% were non-productive.

What the research found in general, with its limitations: Assigning TCR associations to individual alleles was difficult when HLA alleles, especially DR and DQ, strongly co-occurred. In a later analysis, most CMV-associated TCR beta chains were found to appear HLA-restricted, with HLA associations seemingly driven largely by CMV exposure. In a later genetic analysis, a missense DCLRE1C variant was associated with V-gene and J-gene trimming of TCR beta chains, and the association was replicated in an independent cohort. Most TCR sequences were seen in very few donors, while some public TCRs were found in many individuals. A further reported finding was that TCR beta sequences accurately predicted the HLA-A and HLA-B alleles for most subjects in the first cohort. Correlated functional status among segregating V segments might be attributable to linkage disequilibrium, but an unknown experimental factor could not be ruled out. Three of the identified cytomegalovirus-associated TCR beta chains were confirmed in vitro to be specific for cytomegalovirus antigens. In a later analysis, HLA-associated TCR beta chains showed more clonal expansion and lower generation probabilities than non-associated chains that were equally common. This cohort had only TCR beta chains sequenced, and the lack of alpha or paired-chain data limited which features could be detected. According to the authors, the approach could potentially be generalized to other disease states and immunological phenotypes. According to a later genetic analysis, donors in an Asian-associated ancestry cluster had fewer N-insertions in productive TCRs than the approximately 630-donor mean. A later analysis found that TCR association rates varied across HLA loci, with DRB1 alleles showing the most associated TCRs and HLA-C alleles the fewest. For the cohort, immune exposure information was limited to CMV serostatus. The classifier was reported to diagnose cytomegalovirus status with high specificity and sensitivity in both the original and validation cohorts. Presence/absence analyses assumed roughly uniform sequencing depth across donors, an assumption that may not hold. Roughly 15 rarely observed V segments, including chromosome 9 orphons, were excluded from the earlier analysis of some 590 of the donors because counts were too low. The sequencing pipeline was judged likely to have produced a cluster of highly shared sequence variants as a technical artifact. In an earlier analysis of some 550 of the donors, most TCR beta V segments were observed in productive rearrangements about 90% or about 30% of the time, broadly matching IMGT annotations. Some IMGT-functional V segments, including TRBV6-2 and TRBV6-3, could not be told apart with the 87-base-pair reads, so those segments were excluded. In a later analysis, 15,000 to 20,000 TCR beta sequences were associated with specific HLA alleles at a false discovery rate of 0.05. The study listed approximately 150 TCR beta chains as associated with cytomegalovirus. In a later analysis, several top co-occurrence clusters were reported to appear linked to parvovirus B19, influenza, CMV and Epstein-Barr virus. HLA typing was unavailable for some donors at each locus, so association tests used only the typed subset.

The cohort was made up of around 720 healthy bone marrow donors. At the time of sampling, all cohort members were nominally healthy, though unrecorded immune exposures were likely present. The donor was CMV seronegative and belonged to the group of over 350 seronegative cohort members. Each donor provided a peripheral blood sample, and peripheral blood mononuclear cells were used for TCR beta sequencing. Genomic DNA extraction from the blood cell samples was performed with the Qiagen DNeasy Blood Extraction Kit. Preparation of the library involved the immunoSEQ multiplex PCR assay. For the multiplex PCR, a mixture combining 60 forward primers for TCR Vbeta segments and 13 reverse primers for TCR Jbeta segments was used. The CDR3 region of rearranged TCR beta genes was amplified from genomic DNA with a multiplex PCR assay. On the Illumina HiSeq System, the amplified TCR beta libraries were sequenced as 87-base-pair reads. The authors' analysis ran thus. A later analysis tallied around 87 million unique TCR beta chains across the 700 or so repertoires, and some 10 million of those chains were shared by two or more donors. A nearest-neighbor algorithm error-corrected the raw reads and collapsed the reads into unique sequences, merging closely related sequences to remove PCR and sequencing errors. Alignment of CDR3 sequences to IMGT reference sequences was used to assign V, D and J gene segments. For a sequence to be retained, a match of at least six nucleotides was required to both a V gene segment and a J gene segment. A rearrangement counted as productive if the CDR3 had no stop codons and remained in frame with V and J, and every other rearrangement counted as non-productive. CDR3 was defined by IMGT convention, running from the second conserved V-encoded cysteine to the conserved J-encoded phenylalanine. In an earlier analysis of around 540 of the donors, sequences lacking an unambiguous match to a single V gene segment were excluded. In an earlier analysis of around 600 of the donors, V segments were called functional above 56.7% productive rearrangements and were called segregating when the between-donor standard deviation exceeded 5%. A statistical classification framework was built to diagnose cytomegalovirus status from the catalog of TCR beta chain sequences. V and J gene assignment, in a later analysis, came from comparing TCR nucleotide sequences with IMGT/GENE-DB human TR gene sequences. The TCRdist pipeline was used in a later analysis to assign CDR3 sequences and most-parsimonious VDJ recombination scenarios. A later analysis defined each TCR beta chain by its CDR3 amino acid sequence plus V-gene family, and excluded reads lacking a unique V-gene family. In a later analysis, 450 to 600 highly shared, low-generation-probability nucleotide sequences were removed to address suspected cross-contamination and a sequencing artifact. For each public chain, a later analysis derived a clonal expansion index from normalized ranks of inferred template counts within each repertoire. In a later analysis, generation probabilities were computed using a VDJ recombination model fitted to out-of-frame rearrangements, and the results were checked against IGoR. Hypergeometric tests were used in a later analysis to score TCR-TCR, TCR-HLA and TCR-CMV co-occurrence, with a repertoire-size bias correction applied to the TCR pairs. A later analysis estimated false discovery rates by permuting HLA or CMV assignments 20 times. In a later analysis, co-occurring TCRs were grouped using DBSCAN, with TCRdist sequence similarity added in when clustering inside HLA-allele-positive subsets. Repertoires with fewer than 30,000 or more than 120,000 public chains were left out of co-occurrence clustering, as were four to six repertoires with anomalous nucleotide sharing. Entries here come from immuneACCESS through TCRdb and include only in-frame sequences with V and J called. Some clones fail to appear in such tables; in the studies checked, an unresolved V gene covers under half of the shortfall, and the cause of the remainder is unknown. That table gives V, J and clone size, and the DNA gave D and trimming. The sample data list 190,000 or so clones, and under 85% of these were observed just once. The ten biggest clones cover roughly 1.5% of the sample.

With regard to this clone: The antigen this receptor binds is unknown. No qualities accompany the bases; no much larger clone lies one base away.

CDR1 is given as MGHRA and CDR2 as YSYEKL, both from the germline V gene. V is reduced by 5 bases and J by 0 bases, leaving a spacing of 8 bases between them. The CDR3, from cysteine to phenylalanine, totals 15 residues. CDR3 DNA only is kept here, 45 bases in frame from base 1. The TCR was taken from a man over 45 in good health and CMV-seronegative. This receptor chain uses TRBV4-1 and TRBJ1-6; the best D guess is TRBD1, with 6 bases matching. Sequenced: PBMCs. The CDR3: CASSLQGSYNSPLHF. The DNA sequence is given as TGCGCCAGCAGCTTACAGGGCTCCTATAATTCACCCCTCCACTTT.